The 24 T cell receptor beta chains below come from one sample, sequenced in a study of cytomegalovirus exposure and HLA in healthy donors. The PCR made use of 60 Vbeta and 13 Jbeta primers. The repertoire was sequenced with immunoSEQ multiplex PCR; TCRdb's copy has only in-frame clones and lacks some. The sample holds about 210,000 clones, 75% to 80% seen once. The sample taken for sequencing was PBMCs. All receptors come from a male donor in good health and CMV-seronegative.

This clone was seen more than once but under ten times. The rearrangement joins TRBV5-6 to TRBJ2-2, with 9 nucleotides matching TRBD1. CDR1 is SGHDT and CDR2 is YYEEEE in the germline V gene. CDR3 size: 16 residues. After removal of 4 bases from V and 4 bases from J, the junction contained 8 bases not matched to a gene. CDR3 region: CASSPPGTGPTGELFF. Written as DNA, the CDR3 is TGTGCCAGCAGCCCACCCGGGACAGGGCCCACCGGGGAGCTGTTTTTT.

The chain employs TRBV7-9 and TRBJ2-1, with 8 bases lining up with TRBD2. CDR1 and CDR2 (germline): SEHNR, FQNEAQ (reference sequence). The J segment lost 2 bases and the V segment lost 0 bases, leaving 3 bases of the junction unmatched. This CDR3 is built from 16 residues. The CDR3 spells CASSLARGGAYNEQFF. Here the CDR3 DNA reads TGTGCCAGCAGCTTAGCTCGGGGGGGCGCCTACAATGAGCAGTTCTTC.

The CDR3 DNA is TGCGCCAGCAGCCAAGGAACAGCCGTCTATGGCTACACCTTC. The encoded protein is CASSQGTAVYGYTF. V and J are TRBV4-3 and TRBJ1-2; no definite D call. The V and J ends lost 1 base and 4 bases respectively, with 10 bases between them. The CDR3 totals 14 residues. Germline V gene data show CDR1 as LGHNA and CDR2 as YSLEER.

The chain combines TRBV4-3 with TRBJ2-7, with 11 bases identical to TRBD2. The CDR3 is made up of 19 amino acids. The V segment lost 0 bases and the J segment 6 bases; nucleotides outside the gene matches: 16. Germline lookup yields CDR1 LGHNA and CDR2 YSLEER. The CDR3 protein is CASSQEWGAGTSGISEQYF. CDR3 in DNA: TGCGCCAGCAGCCAAGAATGGGGGGCCGGGACTAGCGGTATCTCCGAGCAGTACTTC.

In this sample, this clone turned up once. The CDR3 is CASSFPGTSGRGEQYF. The CDR3 DNA reads as TGTGCCAGCAGTTTCCCCGGGACTAGCGGTAGGGGGGAGCAGTACTTC. The V and J genes are TRBV28 and TRBJ2-7; 11 bases align to TRBD2. J gave up 7 bases and V 3 bases, and 11 bases lay outside the gene matches. The CDR3 has 16 residues. Germline V CDR1 and CDR2: MDHEN, SYDVKM.

In nucleotides, the CDR3 is TGTGCCAGCAGTTACCGGGGACAGTCCTACGAGCAGTACTTC. This codes for CASSYRGQSYEQYF. V is TRBV6-5 and J is TRBJ2-7, with TRBD1 identical over 7 bases. Germline V CDR1 and CDR2: MNHEY, SVGAGI. Losses at the gene ends were 2 bases for V and 1 base for J; bases not matched to a gene: 2. The CDR3 loop spans 14 amino acids.

The V call is TRBV5-4, the J call TRBJ2-7, with 7 bases identical to TRBD1. Germline CDR1 and CDR2: SGHNT and YYREEE (reference sequence). J gave up 4 bases and V 4 bases, and 8 bases lay outside the gene matches. The CDR3 covers 14 residues. CDR3 sequence: CASSTNRGRYEQYF. CDR3 DNA sequence: TGTGCCAGCAGCACGAACAGGGGTAGGTACGAGCAGTACTTC. The whole variable domain, filled in from reference TRBV5-4 and TRBJ2-7, reads ETGVTQSPTHLIKTRGQQVTLRCSSQSGHNTVSWYQQALGQGPQFIFQYYREEENGRGNFPPRFSGLQFPNYSSELNVNALELDDSALYLCASSTNRGRYEQYFGPGTRLTVT.

J is TRBJ1-5 and V is TRBV28; D perhaps matches TRBD1 (5 bases). The ends were cut back, 6 bases at V and 2 bases at J, with 17 bases in the middle. Germline V gene lookup returns CDR1 MDHEN and CDR2 SYDVKM. The CDR3 contains 16 residues. The CDR3 is CASSQQAVGGNQPQHF. The CDR3, as DNA: TGTGCCAGCAGCCAACAGGCGGTAGGGGGCAATCAGCCCCAGCATTTT. Using reference TRBV28 and TRBJ1-5 for the parts outside the CDR3, the full variable domain is DVKVTQSSRYLVKRTGEKVFLECVQDMDHENMFWYRQDPGLGLRLIYFSYDVKMKEKGDIPEGYSVSREKKERFSLILESASTNQTSMYLCASSQQAVGGNQPQHFGDGTRLSIL.

This chain joins TRBV14 and TRBJ1-1; a possible D gene is TRBD1 (6 bases). The CDR3 loop spans 15 amino acids. Germline assignment: CDR1 SGHDN and CDR2 FVKESK. V lost 0 bases, J lost 3 bases, and 11 bases lay in between. As DNA, the CDR3 is TGTGCCAGCAGCCAAGATGGGGGGGGCTACACTGAAGCTTTCTTT. This sequence encodes CASSQDGGGYTEAFF.

This clone was seen more than once but under ten times. The chain links TRBV5-1 to TRBJ2-7, with 9 bases aligning to TRBD1. The ends lost 1 base at V and 6 bases at J; junction bases unmatched: 8. The CDR3 runs 15 residues. From germline, CDR1 is SGHRS and CDR2 YFSETQ. The CDR3 reads CASSLTGTGLGEQYF. In DNA, the CDR3 is TGCGCCAGCAGCTTGACCGGGACAGGGTTGGGCGAGCAGTACTTC.

This clone has a single count. The chain carries TRBV27 and TRBJ1-1, with D perhaps matching TRBD1 (5 bases). The V end lost 5 bases, the J end lost 3 bases, and 16 bases lay between the germline ends. The CDR3 runs 15 residues. Germline V gives CDR1 MNHEY, CDR2 SMNVEV (reference sequence). The CDR3 nucleotides are TGTGCCAGCAGTGTGTATAAGGGGTTCGACACTGAAGCTTTCTTT. Translating gives CASSVYKGFDTEAFF.

This chain links TRBV5-6 with TRBJ2-5; D is possibly TRBD1 (5 bases). The CDR3 is made up of 17 amino acids. The germline V and J ends were trimmed by 1 base and 5 bases, with 21 bases remaining between them. From germline, CDR1 is SGHDT and CDR2 YYEEEE. The CDR3 nucleotides are TGTGCCAGCAGCTTGAGGTCGGCAGGGCTTCTGTCTGAGACCCAGTACTTC. Encoded protein: CASSLRSAGLLSETQYF.

The rearrangement joins TRBV4-1 to TRBJ1-2, with 9 bases identical to TRBD1. The germline V gene encodes CDR1 MGHRA and CDR2 YSYEKL. J was trimmed by 8 bases and V by 0 bases; bases with no gene match: 7. This CDR3 comprises 15 residues. The CDR3 DNA is TGCGCCAGCAGCCAAGACCCCGGGACAGGGACCGGCTACACCTTC. Translating gives CASSQDPGTGTGYTF.

The V call is TRBV15, the J call TRBJ2-5, with 10 nucleotides matching TRBD2. Germline CDR1 is LNHNV and CDR2 is YYDKDF (reference sequence). The CDR3 consists of 16 residues. V lost 3 bases and J lost 2; bases outside the gene matches: 6. DNA of the CDR3: TGTGCCACCAGCAGCCGACTAGCGGGTACACAAGAGACCCAGTACTTC. Protein: CATSSRLAGTQETQYF. The full variable domain, its missing parts supplied by reference TRBV15 and TRBJ2-5, is DAMVIQNPRYQVTQFGKPVTLSCSQTLNHNVMYWYQQKSSQAPKLLFHYYDKDFNNEADTPDNFQSRRPNTSFCFLDIRSPGLGDTAMYLCATSSRLAGTQETQYFGPGTRLLVL.

The rearrangement uses TRBV5-1 and TRBJ2-5; 7 positions agree with TRBD1. This CDR3 has 13 residues. Looked up from germline, CDR1 is SGHRS and CDR2 is YFSETQ. The V segment lost 5 bases and the J segment 5 bases; nucleotides outside the gene matches: 6. The CDR3 region is CASSEGAGETQYF. As DNA, the CDR3 is TGCGCCAGCAGTGAGGGGGCCGGGGAGACCCAGTACTTC.

The chain recombines TRBV30 with TRBJ2-2, with 7 nucleotides matching TRBD1. The V segment lost 0 bases and the J segment 7 bases; nucleotides outside the gene matches: 2. The CDR3 runs to 13 residues. From germline, CDR1 is GTSNPN and CDR2 SVGIG (reference sequence). The CDR3 reads CAWSVGGNGELFF. CDR3 DNA: TGTGCCTGGAGTGTAGGGGGCAACGGGGAGCTGTTTTTT.

V usage is TRBV29-1 and J usage is TRBJ1-1; TRBD1 matches at 7 bases. The J segment lost 1 base and the V segment lost 6 bases, leaving 5 bases of the junction unmatched. The germline V gene has CDR1 SQVTM and CDR2 ANQGSEA. The CDR3 is 13 residues long. CDR3 in DNA: TGCAGCGTCAGGGGGAAGAAGAACACTGAAGCTTTCTTT. Translation: CSVRGKKNTEAFF.

This sequence joins TRBV28 and TRBJ1-2; D is undetermined. Trimming pared 2 bases from V and 8 bases from J, leaving 15 bases between. Per germline, CDR1 MDHEN and CDR2 SYDVKM. This CDR3 has 14 amino acids. Here the CDR3 DNA reads TGTGCCAGCAGTTTAGTGGCGCGGAACGAGGGCTACACCTTC. Translating it yields CASSLVARNEGYTF.

The V call is TRBV23-1, the J call TRBJ1-5, with TRBD1 identical over 7 bases. TRBV23-1 is reported as an ORF; its role is uncertain. The CDR3 consists of 18 residues. After removal of 7 bases from V and 3 bases from J, the junction contained 18 bases not matched to a gene. The chain's CDR3 is CASTPRADRDSFNQPQHF. The DNA for the CDR3 is TGCGCCAGCACCCCTCGGGCCGACCGGGACAGTTTCAATCAGCCCCAGCATTTT.

This clone was observed a few times. This chain connects TRBV27 to TRBJ2-5; 12 bases map to TRBD1. V shed 6 bases, J shed 11 bases, and the junction held 4 bases outside the gene matches. The CDR3 runs to 12 residues. Per germline, CDR1 MNHEY and CDR2 SMNVEV (reference sequence). CDR3 bases: TGTGCCAGCAGGGGACAGGGGGCAGAGCAGTACTTC. Protein product: CASRGQGAEQYF.

This chain links TRBV11-3 with TRBJ2-1, with 8 bases identical to TRBD2. The length of the CDR3 is 14 residues. The germline V gene encodes CDR1 SGHNT and CDR2 YENEEA. With V trimmed by 0 bases and J by 8 bases, 3 bases remained unmatched. CDR3 DNA: TGTGCCAGCAGCTTAGAAGCGGGAGCGGATGAGCAGTTCTTC. Its protein is CASSLEAGADEQFF.

The chain uses TRBV14 and TRBJ2-5, with 8 bases matching TRBD1. V lost 4 bases, J lost 0 bases, and 7 bases stayed unmatched. The CDR3 is 16 amino acids. CDR1 SGHDN and CDR2 FVKESK come from the germline V gene. Here the CDR3 reads CASSPRDRLYQETQYF. CDR3 in DNA: TGTGCCAGCAGCCCCCGGGACAGGCTGTACCAAGAGACCCAGTACTTC.

The J gene is TRBJ1-2, the V gene TRBV6-5, with no clear D. V was clipped by 6 bases and J by 0 bases, with 14 bases between them. The length of the CDR3 is 15 residues. CDR1 is MNHEY and CDR2 is SVGAGI in the germline V gene. The CDR3: CASRAGRYTNYGYTF. The CDR3 nucleotides read TGTGCCAGCAGAGCCGGGAGATACACTAACTATGGCTACACCTTC.

The CDR3 sequence: CASSPSGGSTDTQYF. The CDR3 nucleotides read TGTGCCAGCTCACCAAGCGGGGGGAGCACAGATACGCAGTATTTT. J is TRBJ2-3 and V is TRBV18; the match to TRBD2 covers 9 bases. With 2 bases clipped from V and 0 bases from J, the junction kept 0 bases outside the gene matches. This CDR3 contains 15 residues. Germline V gene data show CDR1 as KGHSH and CDR2 as LQKENI.